These 15 T cell receptor beta chains share one sample of origin, sequenced in a study of T cell repertoires in cytomegalovirus infection (dated by TCRdb to about 2019). This specimen's treatment or condition label, per the study, means: in vitro stimulation with specific CMV peptide epitopes to enrich CMV-specific T cells. The instrument given in TCRdb is Illumina HiSeq 1500. Through fastp at Q25 and MiXCR, TCRdb rebuilt clones from the public reads, retaining in-frame beta chains. Rows merge per CDR3 protein into single entries with the most common DNA and genes. Counted in this sample were around 81,000 distinct CDR3 sequences; around 40% of them appeared once. The ten largest account for approximately 93% of the sample. Their antigens are not known. Specimen: CD8+ T cells from cultured PBMCs, collected from culture after CMV antigen stimulation. The receptors originated from a human donor in good health (CMV status not recorded). Some clones in this sample may be carry-over from other donors' samples.

This chain connects TRBV11-2 to TRBJ1-4; TRBD1 matches at 11 bases. The CDR3 is 17 residues long. With V trimmed by 5 bases and J by 7 bases, 12 bases remained unmatched. Germline loops: CDR1 SGHAT, CDR2 FQNNGV. The CDR3: CASSPGTGGVLAEKLFF. DNA of the CDR3: TGTGCCAGCAGCCCCGGGACAGGGGGTGTCTTGGCTGAAAAACTGTTTTTT.

This chain uses TRBV7-6 with TRBJ1-5, with 10 bases that match TRBD1. Per germline, CDR1 SGHVS and CDR2 FNYEAQ. The V and J ends lost 4 bases and 8 bases, in that order; junction bases with no gene match: 5. The CDR3 runs to 14 residues. In DNA, the CDR3 is TGTGCCAGCAGCTCGACAGGGGGCAGGGAGCCCCAGCATTTT. Translating it yields CASSSTGGREPQHF.

V is TRBV2 and J is TRBJ2-3; 10 bases agree with TRBD2. The CDR3 is 13 residues long. The V segment lost 8 bases and the J segment 4 bases; nucleotides outside the gene matches: 3. From germline, CDR1 is SNHLY and CDR2 FYNNEI. This CDR3 reads CASGLAVPDTQYF. CDR3 in DNA: TGTGCCAGCGGACTAGCGGTTCCAGATACGCAGTATTTT.

This clonotype was seen only once. The chain employs TRBV5-1 and TRBJ2-7, with D tentatively TRBD2 (7 bases). The V and J ends lost 0 bases and 3 bases respectively, with 13 bases between them. The germline CDR1 and CDR2 sequences are SGHRS and YFSETQ. The CDR3 contains 15 residues. The CDR3 loop is CASSLERDTIYEQYF. Written as DNA, the CDR3 is TGCGCCAGCAGCTTGGAGCGGGACACCATCTACGAGCAGTACTTC.

This clonotype has a count of ten or more. The V gene is TRBV7-8, the J gene TRBJ1-2, with D hard to call. Trimming removed 3 bases from V and 4 bases from J, with 15 bases in between. Looked up from germline, CDR1 is SGHVS and CDR2 is FQNEAQ. CDR3 length: 15 residues. The CDR3 DNA sequence: TGTGCCAGCAGCTTCGACGATCGAATTCTCTATGGCTACACCTTC. The encoded protein is CASSFDDRILYGYTF.

This rearrangement joins TRBV7-9 to TRBJ1-1; D unresolved. CDR3 size: 17 residues. The germline V gene has CDR1 SEHNR and CDR2 FQNEAQ (reference sequence). Trimming removed 5 bases from V and 0 bases from J, with 19 bases in between. The CDR3 DNA follows: TGTGCCAGCAGCCCCGACCGCGACGGGAACATGAACACTGAAGCTTTCTTT. This gives the protein CASSPDRDGNMNTEAFF.

The chain carries TRBV6-2 or TRBV6-3 and TRBJ1-1; D possibly corresponds to TRBD1 (5 bases). The CDR3 loop spans 15 amino acids. The ends were cut back, 0 bases at V and 3 bases at J, with 11 bases in the middle. Looked up from germline, CDR1 is MNHEY and CDR2 is SVGEGT. The CDR3: CASSYSLRDDTEAFF. The CDR3 region has the DNA TGTGCCAGCAGTTACTCGCTCCGGGACGACACTGAAGCTTTCTTT.

The V gene is TRBV7-9, the J gene TRBJ2-1, with D unresolved. The V gene's germline CDR1 is SEHNR and CDR2 FQNEAQ (reference sequence). V was clipped by 4 bases and J by 6 bases, with 7 bases between them. The CDR3 spans 12 residues. In DNA, the CDR3 is TGTGCCAGCAGCTATACTATCAATGAGCAGTTCTTC. Translation gives CASSYTINEQFF.

CDR3 bases: TGTGCCAGCAGTTCGGACAGGCCGAGAGGGAATGAGCAGTTCTTC. It encodes CASSSDRPRGNEQFF. The chain recombines TRBV27 with TRBJ2-1, with TRBD1 matching 7 bases. In germline, CDR1 is MNHEY, CDR2 SMNVEV (reference sequence). V lost 4 bases, J lost 7 bases, and 10 bases stayed unmatched. The CDR3 contains 15 residues.

This clonotype was found a few times. This chain joins TRBV7-2 and TRBJ1-5, with D unclear. Germline V gene data show CDR1 as SGHTA and CDR2 as FQGNSA. The CDR3 has 13 residues. V lost 6 bases, J lost 3 bases, and 9 bases lay in between. In DNA form, the CDR3 reads TGTGCCAGCAGTAACGACGTCAATCAGCCCCAGCATTTT. This gives the protein CASSNDVNQPQHF.

The chain employs TRBV2 and TRBJ2-3; D is unresolved. V dropped 1 base and J dropped 4 bases, with 21 bases sitting between them. Germline values: CDR1 SNHLY, CDR2 FYNNEI. The CDR3 sequence is 18 residues long. The CDR3 here is CASSEGAGLEKDPDTQYF. The CDR3 DNA reads TGTGCCAGCAGTGAAGGGGCCGGCCTAGAGAAGGATCCAGATACGCAGTATTTT.

The rearrangement links TRBV12-3 or TRBV12-4 to TRBJ1-5; no clear D. Trimming took off 5 bases at V and 6 bases at J, with 20 bases between the two ends. The CDR3 contains 16 residues. CDR3: CASSPASGIIFQPQHF. For the CDR3, the DNA is TGTGCCAGCAGTCCCGCGTCGGGCATAATTTTTCAGCCCCAGCATTTT.

This clonotype showed up many times. The chain is built from TRBV7-8 and TRBJ2-7; D is perhaps TRBD1 (6 bases). Germline CDR1 and CDR2: SGHVS and FQNEAQ. V lost 7 bases, J lost 4 bases, and 11 bases lay in between. The CDR3 totals 12 residues. CDR3 sequence (DNA): TGTGCCAGCATGGGGGCCGCTTACGAGCAGTACTTC. It yields the protein CASMGAAYEQYF.

J is TRBJ2-7 and V is TRBV6-2 or TRBV6-3; TRBD2 might be the D (6 bases). Germline CDR1 and CDR2: MNHEY and SVGEGT. Trimming shortened V by 3 bases and J by 0 bases, and 15 bases separated the two germline ends. The CDR3 is made up of 16 amino acids. This CDR3 reads CASSYNPRGSSYEQYF. In nucleotides, the CDR3 is TGTGCCAGCAGTTATAATCCGCGGGGAAGCTCCTACGAGCAGTACTTC.

This clonotype was picked up a small number of times. Written as DNA, the CDR3 is TGCGCCAGCAGCCCCCAGAGTAGGGGTCAGAGACCTGAAGCTTTCTTT. Its protein product is CASSPQSRGQRPEAFF. V and J are TRBV4-1 and TRBJ1-1; the D gene is possibly TRBD1 (5 bases). This CDR3 contains 16 residues. V lost 4 bases and J 6 bases, leaving 21 bases between the germline ends. Germline CDR1 and CDR2: MGHRA and YSYEKL.